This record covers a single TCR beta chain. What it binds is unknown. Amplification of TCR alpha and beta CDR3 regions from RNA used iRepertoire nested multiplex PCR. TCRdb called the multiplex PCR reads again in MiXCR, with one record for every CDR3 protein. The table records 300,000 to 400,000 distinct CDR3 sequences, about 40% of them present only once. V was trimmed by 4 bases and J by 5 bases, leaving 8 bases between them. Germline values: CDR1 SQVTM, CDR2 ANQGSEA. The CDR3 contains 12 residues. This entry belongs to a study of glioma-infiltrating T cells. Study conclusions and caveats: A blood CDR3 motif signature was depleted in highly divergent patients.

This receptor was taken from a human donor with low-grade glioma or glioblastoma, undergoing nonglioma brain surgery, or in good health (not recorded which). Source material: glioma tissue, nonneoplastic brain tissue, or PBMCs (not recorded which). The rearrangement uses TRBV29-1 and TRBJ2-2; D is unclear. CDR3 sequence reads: CSVVRVTGELFF. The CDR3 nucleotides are TGCAGCGTTGTACGGGTTACCGGGGAGCTGTTTTTT.